The source of this TCR beta chain is a study of OX40 agonist ivuxolimab in advanced cancers. General study results and limits: Among the least clonally expanded were partial responders at 0.1-3.0 mg/kg.

The CDR3 runs to 13 residues. The germline CDR1 and CDR2 sequences are SSHAT and FNYEAQ (reference sequence). TCRdb keeps only in-frame clones here, not all; method: immunoSEQ multiplex PCR. The data show 100,000 to 130,000 clones, with more than 85% seen just once and 0.66% held by the top ten. A history of autoimmune disease or systemic immunosuppression excluded patients. Turning to this clone: Its antigen is currently unknown. One junction end does not reproduce the germline sequence, and a read error may be involved.

The TCR sequence derives from an adult with an advanced solid tumor such as melanoma, head and neck, liver or kidney cancer. The chain links TRBV7-7 to TRBJ2-5; D is possibly TRBD1 or TRBD2 (5 bases each). The source material was CD4+ or CD8+ T cells sorted from blood, sampled in a trial of the OX40 agonist ivuxolimab. DNA of the CDR3: TGTGCTAGCAGCTCTGTAGGGACAGAGACCCAGTACTTC. Its protein product is CASSSVGTETQYF.